This section outlines one T cell receptor beta chain sequence together with its context. At the DNA level, this CDR3 is encoded by other sequences in the same sample as well. This specimen belongs to a study of cytomegalovirus exposure and HLA in healthy donors. PCR employed 60 Vbeta and 13 Jbeta primers. Generated by immunoSEQ multiplex PCR, the TCRdb table keeps only in-frame clones and is missing some. The sample lists under 130,000 clones; approximately 82% were seen once. V was clipped by 6 bases and J by 1 base, with 7 bases between them. Germline V lookup: CDR1 KGHSH, CDR2 LQKENI. This CDR3 has 14 amino acids.

Specimen: PBMCs. This rearrangement joins TRBV18 to TRBJ2-6; D is unresolved. This sequence was found in a man aged 40-49 years in good health and CMV-seropositive. As DNA, the CDR3 is TGTGCCAGCTCTCCTCTGTCTGGGGCCAACGTCCTGACTTTC. Its protein is CASSPLSGANVLTF.